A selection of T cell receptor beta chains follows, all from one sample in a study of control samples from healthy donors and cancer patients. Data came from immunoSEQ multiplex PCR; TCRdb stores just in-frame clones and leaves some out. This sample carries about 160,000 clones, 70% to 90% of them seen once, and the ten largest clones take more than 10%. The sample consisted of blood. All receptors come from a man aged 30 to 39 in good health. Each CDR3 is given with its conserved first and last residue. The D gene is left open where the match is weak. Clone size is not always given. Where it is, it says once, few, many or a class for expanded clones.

DNA: TGTGCCAGCAGCCATGACAGACCCACGGCCCCTTCACCCCTCCACTTT
CDR3: CASSHDRPTAPSPLHF
size: -
D: -
J: TRBJ1-6
V: TRBV3-1/TRBV3-2

DNA: TGTGCCAGCAGCGTAGCTGGGAGGGGCTTGGTAGGCTACACCTTC
CDR3: CASSVAGRGLVGYTF
size: once
D: -
J: TRBJ1-2
V: TRBV9

DNA: TGTGCCAGTAGACCGGGACAGGCCTCTGGGGCCAACGTCCTGACTTTC
CDR3: CASRPGQASGANVLTF
size: once
D: TRBD1
J: TRBJ2-6
V: TRBV19

DNA: TGTGCCAGCAGCTCCTTACTAGCGGGGCCCACAGATACGCAGTATTTT
CDR3: CASSSLLAGPTDTQYF
size: -
D: TRBD2
J: TRBJ2-3
V: TRBV13

DNA: TGTGCCAGCAAATTTTCCAGGGGCTGGACTGAAGCTTTCTTT
CDR3: CASKFSRGWTEAFF
size: -
D: -
J: TRBJ1-1
V: TRBV6-5

DNA: TGTGCCAGCAGCTTGGCCCTAGTACTAGCGGGATATCGGGAGCAGTTCTTC
CDR3: CASSLALVLAGYREQFF
size: -
D: TRBD2
J: TRBJ2-1
V: TRBV5-5

DNA: TGCAGCGTTGCGGATGGGACAGGGAGTTTGGATACGCAGTATTTT
CDR3: CSVADGTGSLDTQYF
size: -
D: TRBD1
J: TRBJ2-3
V: TRBV29-1

DNA: TGTGCCAGCTCAGGTACAGGGGACGGCTACACCTTC
CDR3: CASSGTGDGYTF
size: -
D: TRBD1
J: TRBJ1-2
V: TRBV18

DNA: TGTGCCAGCAGTCCCGGGACAGGGCGTAAGCTGGTTTTGGACGGGGAGCTGTTTTTT
CDR3: CASSPGTGRKLVLDGELFF
size: -
D: TRBD1
J: TRBJ2-2
V: TRBV3-1/TRBV3-2

DNA: TGTGCCAGCACCCCCAAGACAGGGTTTGGCTACACCTTC
CDR3: CASTPKTGFGYTF
size: once
D: TRBD1
J: TRBJ1-2
V: TRBV12-3/TRBV12-4

DNA: TGCGCCAGCAGTCAATTTCTCCCTGAGGGGGGGGCCTACGAGCAGTACTTC
CDR3: CASSQFLPEGGAYEQYF
size: -
D: -
J: TRBJ2-7
V: TRBV23-1

DNA: TGTGCCAGCAGCGTAGGGCTAGCGGGACGAGACGGGGAGCTGTTTTTT
CDR3: CASSVGLAGRDGELFF
size: -
D: TRBD2
J: TRBJ2-2
V: TRBV9

DNA: TGTGCCGTCCAGGGGCCGGGTCAGCCCCAGCATTTT
CDR3: CAVQGPGQPQHF
size: -
D: -
J: TRBJ1-5
V: TRBV5-4

DNA: TGTGCCATCACAGGGCCTACGAACACCGGGGAGCTGTTTTTT
CDR3: CAITGPTNTGELFF
size: -
D: -
J: TRBJ2-2
V: TRBV10-3

DNA: TGCAGCGGGGGGACGGCGGAGAACAATGAGCAGTTCTTC
CDR3: CSGGTAENNEQFF
size: -
D: -
J: TRBJ2-1
V: TRBV29-1

DNA: TGTGCCAGCAGCCCGGGACTATTCTACGAGCAGTACTTC
CDR3: CASSPGLFYEQYF
size: few
D: TRBD2
J: TRBJ2-7
V: TRBV7-2

DNA: TGTGCCACCAGTGATACCTCCGGGACTAGCTACAATGAGCAGTTCTTC
CDR3: CATSDTSGTSYNEQFF
size: -
D: TRBD2
J: TRBJ2-1
V: TRBV24-1

DNA: TGTGCCAGCAGCCCCCCCCTGGGTGGCGGGGGGGCCCACGAGCAGTACTTC
CDR3: CASSPPLGGGGAHEQYF
size: -
D: TRBD2
J: TRBJ2-7
V: TRBV11-3

DNA: TGTGCCAGCAGTTCTAGCGGGGGGGTTTATAATGAGCAGTTCTTC
CDR3: CASSSSGGVYNEQFF
size: -
D: TRBD2
J: TRBJ2-1
V: TRBV9

DNA: TGTGCCAGCAGCTCCCATGGGAACTATGGCTACACCTTC
CDR3: CASSSHGNYGYTF
size: -
D: -
J: TRBJ1-2
V: TRBV7-6

DNA: TGTGCCAGCAGTTACTCGTCCTCTGGAAACACCATATATTTT
CDR3: CASSYSSSGNTIYF
size: once
D: -
J: TRBJ1-3
V: TRBV6-5

DNA: TGTGCCAGCAAGAGGAGACAGGGATTTGAAAAACTGTTTTTT
CDR3: CASKRRQGFEKLFF
size: -
D: TRBD1
J: TRBJ1-4
V: TRBV6-5

DNA: TGTGCCAGCAGCTTATTTCGGGGAAACAACAATCAGCCCCAGCATTTT
CDR3: CASSLFRGNNNQPQHF
size: -
D: -
J: TRBJ1-5
V: TRBV7-9

DNA: TGTGCCAGCAGCTTGGAGGGGGCCCAGAAGCAGTTCTTC
CDR3: CASSLEGAQKQFF
size: -
D: -
J: TRBJ2-1
V: TRBV11-2

DNA: TGTGCCAGCAGTTACTCAGCCCTCTCACGCACCGGGGAGCTGTTTTTT
CDR3: CASSYSALSRTGELFF
size: once
D: -
J: TRBJ2-2
V: TRBV6-2/TRBV6-3

DNA: TGTGCCAGCAGTTTAGGTACCAGGGTGTACGAGCAGTACTTC
CDR3: CASSLGTRVYEQYF
size: once
D: -
J: TRBJ2-7
V: TRBV27

DNA: TGTGCCAGCAGCTTAATATTGAGGGGTGGGCCTGAAGCTTTCTTT
CDR3: CASSLILRGGPEAFF
size: once
D: -
J: TRBJ1-1
V: TRBV7-3